The clone carrying this T cell receptor (beta chain) was seen a single time. This sample is drawn from a study of blood T cell repertoires in COVID-19. Study overall: Samples representing acute and convalescent COVID-19 were sourced from the United States, Italy and Spain. Sources were T cells, B-cell-depleted T cells, or PBMCs; the material itself was cDNA or gDNA.

In the original workflow: Amplifying reference gene primers gave estimates of nucleated cell counts. Generated by immunoSEQ multiplex PCR, the TCRdb table keeps only in-frame clones and is missing some. The D gene and trimming were derived from the DNA, and the V and J assignments and clone size from that table. The sample carries about 300,000 clones, around 90% recorded once. Per germline, CDR1 LNHDA and CDR2 SQIVND (reference sequence). The CDR3 sequence is 17 residues long. V gave up 5 bases and J gave up 8 bases; unmatched junction bases: 12. The chain joins TRBV19 to TRBJ1-4; 12 nucleotides align to TRBD1. Sequencing input: peripheral blood. This receptor was taken from a man between 65 and 80 years old with acute or convalescent COVID-19. CDR3 in DNA: TGTGCCAGTAGTTCGGGACAGGGGGCGGCAAATGTCGAAAAACTGTTTTTT. It encodes CASSSGQGAANVEKLFF.